This TCR beta chain was identified in a study of shared clonotypes between healthy human individuals. The table came from immunoSEQ multiplex PCR; TCRdb's copy has only in-frame clones and leaves some out. The sample yields under 650,000 clones, 90% to 96% seen once. This CDR3 has 15 residues. V dropped 10 bases and J dropped 0 bases, with 15 bases sitting between them. Per the germline V gene, CDR1 is LNHDA and CDR2 is SQIVND (reference sequence). The chain joins TRBV19 to TRBJ1-4; D gene unclear. The specimen sequenced was naive CD4+ T cells sorted from blood. The subset is: CD45RA+ positively selected. This receptor was identified in a woman in her 30s in good health. CDR3 region: CATTPQDSTNEKLFF. The CDR3 DNA reads as TGTGCCACTACCCCGCAGGATTCAACTAATGAAAAACTGTTTTTT.